This T cell receptor (beta chain) was documented in a study of blood T cells in healthy people across ages. Study-wide context: The template switching approach captured approximately one barcoded beta molecule for every two T cells.

The authors ran a second PCR of roughly 7 to 11 cycles using a sample-barcoded 5' primer and a J-beta primer mix. Each cDNA molecule received a tag from a template-switch adaptor that had 12 random nucleotides. TCRdb redid the calling of the 5' RACE reads with MiXCR, one entry per CDR3 protein. This sample has almost 1 million distinct CDR3 sequences, with roughly 51% found just once. Individuals who donated were healthy Caucasians from Russia aged 6 to 90. V dropped 2 bases and J dropped 1; count of bases not matched to a gene: 5. Germline CDR1 and CDR2: DFQATT and SNEGSKA (reference sequence). This CDR3 is 15 amino acids long. Study-wide results and caveats: Relative to aged donors, long-lived donors carried more naive CD4+ cells and displayed higher diversity.

This clonotype came up a few times. The antigen remains unidentified. The sequencing sample was made of blood. J is TRBJ2-1 and V is TRBV20-1; 7 bases are a match to TRBD2. The TCR sequence derives from a woman aged 55-70 years in good health. CDR3 sequence: CSARKLATSYNEQFF. CDR3 in DNA: TGCAGTGCTAGAAAACTAGCGACATCCTACAATGAGCAGTTCTTC.